This entry lists 30 T cell receptor beta chains sequenced from one sample in a study of blood T cells in healthy people across ages. With a J-beta primer mix and a sample-barcoded 5' primer, a second PCR ran roughly 6 to 12 cycles. MiXCR was run by TCRdb on the 5' RACE reads, yielding one entry per CDR3 protein. The data hold about 570,000 distinct CDR3 sequences, with about 26% observed a single time. Sequencing used blood. Receptors originate from a woman aged 70-85 years in good health.

The chain has TRBV4-1 and TRBJ2-7; no firm D call. Trimming shortened V by 0 bases and J by 9 bases, and 6 bases separated the two germline ends. Germline loops: CDR1 MGHRA, CDR2 YSYEKL. The CDR3 totals 11 residues. For the CDR3, the DNA is TGCGCCAGCAGCCAAGAGGGTGTGCAGTACTTC. Residues: CASSQEGVQYF.

The chain has TRBV20-1 and TRBJ2-7; D gene uncertain. With 3 bases removed from V and 4 bases from J, the gap between germline ends came to 10 bases. Germline V CDR1 and CDR2: DFQATT, SNEGSKA (reference sequence). The CDR3 is made up of 12 amino acids. The CDR3 is CSASYSGYEQYF. Here the CDR3 DNA reads TGCAGTGCTAGTTACAGTGGATACGAGCAGTACTTC.

The gene calls are TRBV20-1 and TRBJ1-2; tentatively, D is TRBD1 (5 bases). With 5 bases removed from V and 8 bases from J, the gap between germline ends came to 12 bases. Germline V CDR1 and CDR2: DFQATT, SNEGSKA (reference sequence). The CDR3 is 11 amino acids. In DNA form, the CDR3 reads TGCAGTGCTGTGGAAGGGACGGGCTACACCTTC. Its protein is CSAVEGTGYTF.

The J gene is TRBJ2-1, the V gene TRBV4-3; TRBD1 agrees at 7 bases. The trim removed 0 bases at V and 3 bases at J, leaving 8 bases unmatched. There are 17 residues in the CDR3. Germline loops: CDR1 LGHNA, CDR2 YSLEER. CDR3 sequence (DNA): TGCGCCAGCAGCCAAGAACCCGGGACAGACGGCTACAATGAGCAGTTCTTC. Its protein is CASSQEPGTDGYNEQFF.

In the case of this clonotype: Just one base apart from a much larger clone, this may be a read error. The V call is TRBV20-1, the J call TRBJ1-3, with 9 bases matching TRBD1. Germline V CDR1 and CDR2: DFQATT, SNEGSKA (reference sequence). The V and J ends lost 7 bases and 5 bases, in that order; junction bases with no gene match: 6. CDR3 length equals 13 residues. CDR3 amino acids: CSVTDRGRNTIYF. The CDR3 DNA reads as TGCAGTGTTACGGACAGGGGCAGAAACACCATATATTTT.

Only a few counts were recorded for this clonotype. This chain links TRBV12-3 or TRBV12-4 with TRBJ1-4; D is possibly TRBD1 (6 bases). The CDR3 sequence is 16 residues long. The ends were cut back, 5 bases at V and 5 bases at J, with 18 bases in the middle. The CDR3 loop reads CASSPKRGRGNEKLFF. CDR3 DNA sequence: TGTGCCAGCAGTCCCAAACGGGGGCGTGGGAATGAAAAACTGTTTTTT.

This clonotype has more than one count but fewer than ten. This may be a read error, as it is one base from a much larger clone. The rearrangement links TRBV7-2 to TRBJ1-6; D is unresolved. The CDR3 loop spans 12 amino acids. Trimming took 5 bases from V and 8 from J, leaving 7 bases between them. From germline, CDR1 is SGHTA and CDR2 FQGNSA. This chain's CDR3 is CTSSRAHSPLHF. The CDR3 DNA reads TGTACCAGCAGCCGAGCCCATTCACCCCTCCACTTT.

This clonotype was picked up many times. The chain is built from TRBV7-2 and TRBJ2-5; 7 bases map to TRBD2. The end of the DNA fits TRBJ2-1 better, so the J call may be wrong. The CDR3 extends over 14 amino acids. Germline V gene data show CDR1 as SGHTA and CDR2 as FQGNSA. The CDR3 DNA sequence: TGTGCCAGCAGCCTACTAACTAGCGACAATGAGCAGTTCTTC. Its protein is CASSLLTSDNEQFF.

The chain uses TRBV20-1 and TRBJ2-5; 15 bases line up with TRBD2. Losses at the gene ends were 5 bases for V and 5 bases for J; bases not matched to a gene: 9. There are 16 residues in the CDR3. The germline V gene encodes CDR1 DFQATT and CDR2 SNEGSKA (reference sequence). CDR3: CSAYGLAGGSEETQYF. The CDR3 DNA follows: TGCAGTGCTTACGGACTAGCGGGGGGGTCTGAGGAGACCCAGTACTTC.

The chain is built from TRBV11-3 and TRBJ1-2, with D unclear. Trimming removed 4 bases from V and 3 bases from J, with 6 bases in between. The germline gives CDR1 SGHNT, CDR2 YENEEA. The CDR3 has 12 amino acids. The CDR3 sequence is CASSWSDYGYTF. CDR3 sequence (DNA): TGTGCCAGCAGCTGGAGCGACTATGGCTACACCTTC.

The chain is built from TRBV5-1 and TRBJ2-3; 10 nucleotides match TRBD2. The junction had 10 bases not matched to a gene; V was cut back by 6 bases and J by 3 bases. Germline loops: CDR1 SGHRS, CDR2 YFSETQ. This CDR3 has 16 residues. Here the CDR3 reads CASTTRTSGWTDTQYF. DNA for the CDR3: TGCGCCAGCACCACCAGGACTAGCGGTTGGACAGATACGCAGTATTTT.

The CDR3 loop is CASSVSPDGPILTF. CDR3 coding DNA: TGTGCCAGCAGCGTCTCCCCGGACGGACCTATATTAACCTTC. The chain is built from TRBV9 and TRBJ1-2; no clear D. CDR1 and CDR2 from the germline V gene are SGDLS and YYNGEE. This CDR3 region has 14 residues. Trimming removed 2 bases from V and 14 bases from J, with 22 bases in between.

This clonotype was counted a few times. The J gene is TRBJ1-2, the V gene TRBV30; 9 nucleotides match TRBD1. The germline CDR1 and CDR2 sequences are GTSNPN and SVGIG (reference sequence). The CDR3 sequence is 14 residues long. V shed 5 bases, J shed 9 bases, and the junction held 13 bases outside the gene matches. This chain's CDR3 is CAWAPSRDRVRYTF. The CDR3 coding sequence is TGTGCCTGGGCCCCCAGCCGGGACAGGGTTCGCTACACCTTC.

The chain joins TRBV3-1 to TRBJ1-4, with 8 bases identical to TRBD1. Germline CDR1 is LGHDT and CDR2 is YNNKEL (reference sequence). The V and J ends lost 4 bases and 11 bases, in that order; junction bases with no gene match: 15. The CDR3 spans 16 residues. The CDR3 protein is CASSRYRQDRGEKLFF. For the CDR3, the DNA is TGTGCCAGCAGCCGTTACAGACAAGACAGGGGTGAGAAACTGTTTTTT.

This clonotype appeared a few times. The chain employs TRBV18 and TRBJ2-5; 9 bases line up with TRBD1. The end of the DNA aligns better with TRBJ2-1, so the J call may be wrong. CDR3 size: 16 residues. In germline, CDR1 is KGHSH, CDR2 LQKENI. CDR3 region: CASSPTTGGLGNEQFF. Here the CDR3 DNA reads TGTGCCAGCTCACCTACTACAGGGGGCCTCGGCAATGAGCAGTTCTTC.

The chain employs TRBV7-2 and TRBJ1-2; a possible D gene is TRBD1 (6 bases). V was shortened by 3 bases and J by 3 bases, with 23 bases between the two germline ends. This CDR3 spans 18 amino acids. CDR1 is SGHTA, CDR2 FQGNSA, per germline. CDR3 DNA: TGTGCCAGCAGCTTGCAAGGGGGGGGCGCCCACGGAGACTATGGCTACACCTTC. Its protein product is CASSLQGGGAHGDYGYTF.

This clonotype was picked up a small number of times. The chain joins TRBV7-9 to TRBJ1-1, with D tentatively TRBD1 (5 bases). V lost 7 bases, J lost 1 base, and 13 bases lay in between. CDR3 length: 14 residues. The V gene's germline CDR1 is SEHNR and CDR2 FQNEAQ (reference sequence). DNA for the CDR3: TGTGCCAGCACCCCCACCGGGGCGAACACTGAAGCTTTCTTT. This translates into CASTPTGANTEAFF.

The chain carries TRBV10-2 and TRBJ1-1; D gene uncertain. CDR1 is WSHSY and CDR2 is SAAADI in the germline V gene. The V gene lost 2 bases and the J gene lost 7 bases, with 5 bases spanning the gap. This CDR3 region has 11 residues. This chain's CDR3 is CASSEGFEAFF. CDR3 nucleotides: TGCGCCAGCAGTGAGGGTTTTGAAGCTTTCTTT.

This clonotype was counted between two and nine times. The chain is built from TRBV7-3 and TRBJ1-1; D ambiguous. Germline lookup yields CDR1 SGHTA and CDR2 FQGTGA. V lost 5 bases, J lost 3 bases, and 10 bases lay in between. CDR3 length: 13 residues. The CDR3 DNA is TGTGCCAGCAGCCTATCCCAGGACACTGAAGCTTTCTTT. The encoded protein is CASSLSQDTEAFF.

Comments on this clonotype: Because the CDR3 is missing its conserved closing phenylalanine or tryptophan, this is likely a read error. The chain employs TRBV6-2 or TRBV6-3 and TRBJ2-5; D not resolved. The J call may be in error: the DNA end matches TRBJ2-7 better. The CDR3 covers 12 residues. CDR1 and CDR2 (germline): MNHEY, SVGEGT. Here the CDR3 DNA reads TGTGCCAGCAGTTACTCGGCTAACGAGCAGTACTCC. It codes for CASSYSANEQYS.

This chain uses TRBV5-1 with TRBJ2-3, with D possibly being TRBD1 (5 bases). Germline CDR1 and CDR2: SGHRS and YFSETQ. The CDR3 length is 15 residues. V lost 1 base and J lost 2, with 11 bases in between. CDR3 protein: CASSLTGRNTDTQYF. CDR3 DNA: TGCGCCAGCAGCTTGACAGGCAGAAACACAGATACGCAGTATTTT.

This clonotype was seen many times. The chain has TRBV7-9 and TRBJ2-4, with 7 bases that match TRBD1. Looked up from germline, CDR1 is SEHNR and CDR2 is FQNEAQ (reference sequence). Trimming cost V 1 base and J 7 bases; bases outside gene matches: 4. This CDR3 has 14 residues. The CDR3 here is CASSLGGRGNIQYF. CDR3 DNA sequence: TGTGCCAGCAGCTTAGGTGGCAGGGGGAACATTCAGTACTTC. Supplemented by reference TRBV7-9 and TRBJ2-4, the full variable domain reads DTGVSQNPRHKITKRGQNVTFRCDPISEHNRLYWYRQTLGQGPEFLTYFQNEAQLEKSRLLSDRFSAERPKGSFSTLEIQRTEQGDSAMYLCASSLGGRGNIQYFGAGTRLSVL.

This clonotype showed up just a few times. V gene TRBV4-3 combines with J gene TRBJ2-1; D remains unclear. In germline, CDR1 is LGHNA, CDR2 YSLEER. CDR3 length: 16 residues. The V end lost 0 bases, the J end lost 3 bases, and 12 bases lay between the germline ends. The CDR3 region is CASSQEPLSNYNEQFF. The CDR3 coding sequence is TGCGCCAGCAGCCAAGAGCCCCTATCAAACTACAATGAGCAGTTCTTC.

This clonotype was counted only a few times. The chain is built from TRBV7-2 and TRBJ1-4; D is perhaps TRBD1 (6 bases). Germline lookup yields CDR1 SGHTA and CDR2 FQGNSA. There are 16 residues in the CDR3. V was shortened by 2 bases and J by 5 bases, with 15 bases between the two germline ends. CDR3 sequence reads: CASSLMELDRNEKLFF. DNA for the CDR3: TGTGCCAGCAGCTTAATGGAATTGGACAGAAATGAAAAACTGTTTTTT.

Comments on this clonotype: The junction and the germline gene differ at one end; a read error may be behind it. The rearrangement joins TRBV7-9 to TRBJ2-3, with D tentatively TRBD2 (5 bases). Germline lookup yields CDR1 SEHNR and CDR2 FQNEAQ (reference sequence). The CDR3 sequence is 16 residues long. The CDR3 bases are TGTACCAGCAGCTTGAGTCTCGGGGTTTTGGTGGATACGCAGTATTTT. Translation: CTSSLSLGVLVDTQYF.

The genes are TRBV20-1 and TRBJ1-3; a weak D match, TRBD1 (5 bases). Trimming took off 3 bases at V and 1 base at J, with 16 bases between the two ends. The CDR3 totals 16 residues. CDR1 and CDR2 (germline): DFQATT, SNEGSKA (reference sequence). CDR3 in amino acids: CSASARTGDSGNTIYF. The CDR3 region has the DNA TGCAGTGCTAGTGCGCGGACGGGGGATTCTGGAAACACCATATATTTT.

In this sample, this clonotype turned up a few times. The V and J genes are TRBV5-1 and TRBJ2-5; TRBD1 might be the D (6 bases). From germline, CDR1 is SGHRS and CDR2 YFSETQ. V was shortened by 6 bases and J by 11 bases, with 14 bases between the two germline ends. The CDR3 is made up of 11 amino acids. The CDR3 sequence: CASKNEGEQYF. The DNA for the CDR3 is TGCGCCAGCAAGAATGAGGGGGAGCAGTACTTC.

This chain joins TRBV5-1 and TRBJ2-2, with TRBD2 matching 9 bases. Looked up from germline, CDR1 is SGHRS and CDR2 is YFSETQ. The CDR3 sequence is 18 residues long. Germline trimming cut 0 bases from V and 5 bases from J; bases unmatched to any gene: 11. CDR3 sequence reads: CASSLVSGTSLKTGELFF. The CDR3 nucleotides read TGCGCCAGCAGCTTGGTATCCGGGACTAGCCTAAAGACCGGGGAGCTGTTTTTT.

This clonotype was seen many times. The CDR3 here is CASRRTGAFYGYTF. In DNA, the CDR3 is TGTGCCAGCAGAAGGACAGGGGCCTTCTATGGCTACACCTTC. J is TRBJ1-2 and V is TRBV12-3 or TRBV12-4, with 9 bases aligning to TRBD1. The J segment lost 4 bases and the V segment lost 6 bases, leaving 6 bases of the junction unmatched. This CDR3 comprises 14 residues.

The chain recombines TRBV27 with TRBJ2-5, with no clear D. The end of the DNA is better explained by TRBJ2-7, so the J call may be wrong. Looked up from germline, CDR1 is MNHEY and CDR2 is SMNVEV (reference sequence). This CDR3 region has 16 residues. Written as DNA, the CDR3 is TGTGCCAGCAGTTTATCTGACCCGAGACGGCGGAACGAGCAGTACTTC. Encoded protein: CASSLSDPRRRNEQYF.